The 3 T cell receptor beta chains reported below all come from one sample, sequenced in a study of blood T cell repertoires in COVID-19. Here immunoSEQ multiplex PCR was the method, and the copy in TCRdb shows in-frame clones only, minus some. Of about 150,000 clones listed, 80% to 85% were seen once; the top ten hold around 5.4%. Sequencing input: PBMCs or T cells enriched from blood (not recorded which). The receptor set was obtained from a woman in her forties or fifties who had been exposed to COVID-19.

The rearrangement uses TRBV9 and TRBJ1-3; no clear D gene. CDR3 size: 16 residues. Trimming shortened V by 0 bases and J by 4 bases, and 14 bases separated the two germline ends. Germline CDR1 is SGDLS and CDR2 is YYNGEE. The CDR3: CASSVAEVPTGNTIYF. CDR3 nucleotide sequence: TGTGCCAGCAGCGTAGCCGAGGTCCCCACCGGAAACACCATATATTTT. The entire variable domain, with the rest obtained from reference TRBV9 and TRBJ1-3, is as follows: DSGVTQTPKHLITATGQRVTLRCSPRSGDLSVYWYQQSLDQGLQFLIQYYNGEERAKGNILERFSAQQFPDLHSELNLSSLELGDSALYFCASSVAEVPTGNTIYFGEGSWLTVV.

The CDR3 is CASSLFGGGSRYEQYF. CDR3 coding DNA: TGTGCCAGCAGCTTGTTCGGGGGAGGAAGTAGATACGAGCAGTACTTC. The V call is TRBV5-6, the J call TRBJ2-7, with a tentative D call TRBD2 (6 bases). The V and J ends lost 1 base and 4 bases respectively, with 18 bases between them. CDR3 size: 16 residues. Germline assignment: CDR1 SGHDT and CDR2 YYEEEE. Filled out from reference TRBV5-6 and TRBJ2-7, the complete variable domain reads DAGVTQSPTHLIKTRGQQVTLRCSPKSGHDTVSWYQQALGQGPQFIFQYYEEEERQRGNFPDRFSGHQFPNYSSELNVNALLLGDSALYLCASSLFGGGSRYEQYFGPGTRLTVT.

J is TRBJ2-1 and V is TRBV5-1; D is possibly TRBD1 (5 bases). The germline gives CDR1 SGHRS, CDR2 YFSETQ. This CDR3 comprises 16 residues. Deletions cut 2 bases from V and 6 bases from J, with 18 bases between. DNA for the CDR3: TGCGCCAGCAGCTTTGACAGTGGAAAAGGGGTCAATGAGCAGTTCTTC. Protein product: CASSFDSGKGVNEQFF.